The T cell receptor (beta chain) described here comes from a study of metastatic and nonmetastatic thyroid tumors. Study summary: Thyroid patients, malignant and benign, had repertoires compared across blood and tumor or nodule tissue.

In the case of this clone: Its antigen is undetermined.

The V and J ends lost 0 bases and 1 base, in that order; junction bases with no gene match: 5. This CDR3 has 19 amino acids. Germline V CDR1 and CDR2: MNHEY, SVGEGT. Study-level results: It was reported that TCR beta diversity was significantly higher in malignant thyroid tumors than benign nodules, in blood and tumor.

Original processing notes: The distant-metastasis classifier for papillary thyroid cancer was built from CDR3 differences across clinicopathological groups. Using MiXCR, TCRdb re-called clones from the PCR reads. The V and J calls reflect TCRdb's pipeline rather than the authors' work. The table lists roughly 46,000 clones, 24% of them singletons. Before thyroid surgery, none of the patients had received any treatment. Sequenced sample: blood. The chain couples TRBV6-2 or TRBV6-3 to TRBJ2-2, with 13 positions matching TRBD2. This clonotype was sampled from a male donor with papillary thyroid cancer or a benign thyroid nodule (not recorded which). Some clones in this sample may be carry-over from other donors' samples. Written as DNA, the CDR3 is TGTGCCAGCAGTTACTCCGGGACTAGCGGGGTTCTGAACACCGGGGAGCTGTTTTTT. Residues: CASSYSGTSGVLNTGELFF.